Following are 20 T cell receptor beta chains from one sample sequenced in a study of shared T cell receptors in the human thymus. The repertoire was sequenced with immunoSEQ multiplex PCR; TCRdb's copy has only in-frame clones and lacks some. This sample has approximately 760,000 clones, with approximately 85% found just once. These data also featured in a second study, about human thymus T cells.

Source material: thymocytes. The receptors shown here come from a girl less than two years old with a congenital heart defect.

The genes are TRBV10-3 and TRBJ1-5; a possible D gene is TRBD1 (5 bases). The CDR3 consists of 15 residues. Germline loops: CDR1 ENHRY, CDR2 SYGVKD. The ends were cut back, 4 bases at V and 9 bases at J, with 19 bases in the middle. Written as DNA, the CDR3 is TGTGCCATCAGTGGAGGGGAGCGGGGGATAGGGCCCCAGCATTTT. Its protein is CAISGGERGIGPQHF.

The gene calls are TRBV5-1 and TRBJ2-7; D might be TRBD2 (6 bases). The germline gives CDR1 SGHRS, CDR2 YFSETQ. This CDR3 has 15 residues. Trimming pared 4 bases from V and 0 bases from J, leaving 14 bases between. CDR3 nucleotides: TGCGCCAGCAGCCCGGAGGGGAGGAGCTCCTACGAGCAGTACTTC. Amino acids: CASSPEGRSSYEQYF.

The V gene is TRBV2, the J gene TRBJ2-7; TRBD1 might be the D (6 bases). The CDR3 runs to 11 residues. Germline V lookup: CDR1 SNHLY, CDR2 FYNNEI. V was clipped by 6 bases and J by 3 bases, with 6 bases between them. CDR3 loop: CASRDSYEQYF. Here the CDR3 DNA reads TGTGCCAGCAGGGACAGCTACGAGCAGTACTTC.

This clone has more than one count but fewer than ten. The chain employs TRBV27 and TRBJ1-5, with D perhaps TRBD1 (5 bases). Trimming pared 10 bases from V and 0 bases from J, leaving 13 bases between. The CDR3 is 14 amino acids. Germline CDR1 and CDR2: MNHEY and SMNVEV (reference sequence). The DNA of the CDR3 is TGTGCCACCCGGGGGGGGTTTAGCAATCAGCCCCAGCATTTT. It yields the protein CATRGGFSNQPQHF.

This rearrangement joins TRBV19 to TRBJ2-1, with 8 bases matching TRBD2. Germline CDR1 LNHDA, CDR2 SQIVND (reference sequence). This CDR3 comprises 15 residues. Losses at the gene ends were 3 bases for V and 4 bases for J; bases not matched to a gene: 5. The CDR3 bases are TGTGCCAGTAGTATTTATAGCGGGGAGTACAATGAGCAGTTCTTC. This translates into CASSIYSGEYNEQFF.

The V and J genes are TRBV9 and TRBJ2-2; D gene uncertain. The V end was cut by 4 bases, the J end by 5 bases, with 9 bases between. Germline values: CDR1 SGDLS, CDR2 YYNGEE. CDR3 length: 13 amino acids. CDR3 in amino acids: CASSPQRTGELFF. CDR3 DNA sequence: TGTGCCAGCAGCCCCCAACGGACCGGGGAGCTGTTTTTT.

The chain recombines TRBV29-1 with TRBJ1-3; D not resolved. Trimming left V 5 bases short and J 0 bases short, with 20 bases between. Germline V gives CDR1 SQVTM, CDR2 ANQGSEA. This CDR3 has 17 residues. The CDR3 reads CSVIEVAKHNSGNTIYF. As DNA, the CDR3 is TGCAGCGTTATCGAGGTAGCCAAGCACAACTCTGGAAACACCATATATTTT.

The rearrangement joins TRBV13 to TRBJ2-5, with TRBD2 matching over 15 bases. TRBJ2-7 explains the end of the DNA better; the J call may be wrong. This CDR3 region has 16 residues. Germline V CDR1 and CDR2: PRHDT, FYEKMQ (reference sequence). The CDR3 coding sequence is TGTGCCAGCAGCTCCGGACTAGCGGGGGGGCCAGACGAGCAGTACTTC. This translates into CASSSGLAGGPDEQYF.

The rearrangement links TRBV4-3 to TRBJ1-1; D gene unclear. This CDR3 has 17 residues. Germline loops: CDR1 LGHNA, CDR2 YSLEER. Trimming pared 2 bases from V and 3 bases from J, leaving 19 bases between. The CDR3 DNA is TGCGCCAGCAGCCAAACGCACCCCTCGGGTGTGCACACTGAAGCTTTCTTT. This codes for CASSQTHPSGVHTEAFF.

The chain carries TRBV11-1 and TRBJ1-2; D possibly corresponds to TRBD1 (6 bases). Per germline, CDR1 SGHAT and CDR2 FQDESV (reference sequence). The CDR3 runs to 13 residues. Trimming stripped 5 bases from V and 4 bases from J, with 11 bases between. The CDR3 DNA reads as TGTGCCAGCAGCCACAGGGCCGGCTATGGCTACACCTTC. Translated, it gives CASSHRAGYGYTF.

This sequence joins TRBV28 and TRBJ1-2; TRBD1 matches 11 bases. CDR3 length equals 15 residues. CDR1 is MDHEN and CDR2 is SYDVKM in the germline V gene. The V segment lost 5 bases and the J segment 4 bases; nucleotides outside the gene matches: 6. This chain's CDR3 is CASSLRTGGIYGYTF. Here the CDR3 DNA reads TGTGCCAGCAGTCTCCGGACAGGGGGCATCTATGGCTACACCTTC.

The DNA for the CDR3 is TGCGCCAGCAGCCTTAGGGCGGGGACAGGGGCGGGGGGCACCATATATTTT. Translating gives CASSLRAGTGAGGTIYF. The rearrangement uses TRBV4-3 and TRBJ1-3, with 10 bases aligning to TRBD1. The CDR3 has 17 residues. The germline CDR1 and CDR2 sequences are LGHNA and YSLEER. The ends lost 4 bases at V and 9 bases at J; junction bases unmatched: 15.

This chain joins TRBV2 and TRBJ1-1, with TRBD1 matching over 8 bases. Germline lookup yields CDR1 SNHLY and CDR2 FYNNEI. The V gene end was trimmed by 6 bases and the J gene end by 6 bases; junction bases not matched to a gene: 6. The CDR3 runs to 13 residues. This chain's CDR3 is CASRVTGGAEAFF. CDR3 sequence (DNA): TGTGCCAGCAGGGTAACAGGGGGGGCTGAAGCTTTCTTT.

The rearrangement joins TRBV13 to TRBJ2-1, with D maybe TRBD1 (5 bases). V was cut by 5 bases and J by 2 bases, with 16 bases left in between. The CDR3 length is 16 residues. Germline assignment: CDR1 PRHDT and CDR2 FYEKMQ (reference sequence). CDR3 sequence (DNA): TGTGCCAGCAGCCAGCTGGATCAGGGTGCCTACAATGAGCAGTTCTTC. Amino acid sequence: CASSQLDQGAYNEQFF.

The CDR3 nucleotides are TGCGCCAGCAGCTTGGCACCTAGCGGGGGGTCGACCCAGTACTTC. Translation: CASSLAPSGGSTQYF. The chain employs TRBV5-1 and TRBJ2-5, with 11 positions matching TRBD2. V lost 0 bases and J lost 7; bases outside the gene matches: 5. The CDR3 has 15 residues. Germline values: CDR1 SGHRS, CDR2 YFSETQ.

The chain uses TRBV6-1 and TRBJ2-2, with TRBD1 identical over 10 bases. The germline CDR1 and CDR2 sequences are MNHNS and SASEGT. The J segment lost 5 bases and the V segment lost 5 bases, leaving 5 bases of the junction unmatched. The CDR3 spans 15 residues. This CDR3 is CASSPGTGVTGELFF. In DNA, the CDR3 is TGTGCCAGCAGTCCCGGGACAGGGGTTACCGGGGAGCTGTTTTTT.

The genes are TRBV5-4 and TRBJ1-1; tentatively, D is TRBD1 (5 bases). CDR1 and CDR2 from the germline V gene are SGHNT and YYREEE (reference sequence). CDR3 length: 14 amino acids. V was pared by 4 bases and J by 6 bases, with 16 bases between. The chain's CDR3 is CASSLDRYNAEAFF. The CDR3 nucleotides are TGTGCCAGCAGCCTTGACAGATACAACGCTGAAGCTTTCTTT. The full variable domain, rest sourced from reference TRBV5-4 and TRBJ1-1, is ETGVTQSPTHLIKTRGQQVTLRCSSQSGHNTVSWYQQALGQGPQFIFQYYREEENGRGNFPPRFSGLQFPNYSSELNVNALELDDSALYLCASSLDRYNAEAFFGQGTRLTVV.

The chain links TRBV4-3 to TRBJ2-1; possible D gene TRBD2, 5 bases. The ends were cut back, 0 bases at V and 2 bases at J, with 17 bases in the middle. This CDR3 comprises 18 residues. Germline loops: CDR1 LGHNA, CDR2 YSLEER. The CDR3 loop is CASSQDRRGSRPYNEQFF. The CDR3 DNA is TGCGCCAGCAGCCAAGATCGTCGAGGGAGTAGGCCCTACAATGAGCAGTTCTTC.

The V gene is TRBV28, the J gene TRBJ2-1, with 10 bases fitting TRBD1. With 6 bases clipped from V and 6 bases from J, the junction kept 8 bases outside the gene matches. This CDR3 is built from 15 residues. Per the germline V gene, CDR1 is MDHEN and CDR2 is SYDVKM. The CDR3 sequence: CASRPPGQGTNEQFF. DNA of the CDR3: TGTGCCAGCAGGCCTCCGGGACAGGGGACCAATGAGCAGTTCTTC.

The CDR3, as DNA: TGCGCCAGCAGCTCCTACAGGGAAGGCTACACCTTC. It yields the protein CASSSYREGYTF. The V gene is TRBV4-3, the J gene TRBJ1-2; a possible D gene is TRBD1 (6 bases). Germline lookup yields CDR1 LGHNA and CDR2 YSLEER. This CDR3 is built from 12 residues. V was clipped by 5 bases and J by 8 bases, with 12 bases between them.